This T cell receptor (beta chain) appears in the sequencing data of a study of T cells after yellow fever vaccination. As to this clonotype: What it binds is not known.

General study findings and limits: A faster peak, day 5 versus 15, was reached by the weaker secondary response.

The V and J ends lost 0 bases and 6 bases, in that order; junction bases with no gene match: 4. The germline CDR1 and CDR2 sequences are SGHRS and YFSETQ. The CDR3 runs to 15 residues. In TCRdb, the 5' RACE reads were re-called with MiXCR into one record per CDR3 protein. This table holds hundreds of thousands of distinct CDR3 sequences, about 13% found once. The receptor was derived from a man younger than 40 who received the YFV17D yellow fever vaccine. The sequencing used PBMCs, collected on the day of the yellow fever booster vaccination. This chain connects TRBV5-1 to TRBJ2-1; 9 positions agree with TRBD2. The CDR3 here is CASSLAAGGSNEQFF. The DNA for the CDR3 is TGCGCCAGCAGCTTGGCGGCGGGAGGGAGCAATGAGCAGTTCTTC.